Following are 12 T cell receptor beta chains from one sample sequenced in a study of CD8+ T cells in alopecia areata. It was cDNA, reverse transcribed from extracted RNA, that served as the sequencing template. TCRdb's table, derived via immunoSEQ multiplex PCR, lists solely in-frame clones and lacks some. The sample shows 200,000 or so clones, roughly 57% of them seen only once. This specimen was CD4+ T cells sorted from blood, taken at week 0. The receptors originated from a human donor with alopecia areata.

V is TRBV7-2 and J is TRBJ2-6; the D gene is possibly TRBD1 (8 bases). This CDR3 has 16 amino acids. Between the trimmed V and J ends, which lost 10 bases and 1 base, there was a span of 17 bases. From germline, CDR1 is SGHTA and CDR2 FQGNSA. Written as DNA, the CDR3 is TGTGCCAAGTCCACAGGGGGACTATCTGGGGCCAACGTCCTGACTTTC. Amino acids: CAKSTGGLSGANVLTF.

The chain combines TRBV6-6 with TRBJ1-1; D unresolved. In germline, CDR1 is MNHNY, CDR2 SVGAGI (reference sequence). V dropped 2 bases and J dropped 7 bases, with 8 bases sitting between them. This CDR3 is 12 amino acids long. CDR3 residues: CASSYNGGEAFF. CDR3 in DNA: TGTGCCAGCAGTTACAACGGAGGTGAAGCTTTCTTT.

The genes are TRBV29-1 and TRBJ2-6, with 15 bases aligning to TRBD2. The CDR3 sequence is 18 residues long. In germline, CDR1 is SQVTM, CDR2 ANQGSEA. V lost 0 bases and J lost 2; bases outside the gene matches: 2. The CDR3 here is CSVEDRTSGRAGANVLTF. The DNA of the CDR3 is TGCAGCGTTGAAGATAGGACTAGCGGGAGGGCTGGGGCCAACGTCCTGACTTTC.

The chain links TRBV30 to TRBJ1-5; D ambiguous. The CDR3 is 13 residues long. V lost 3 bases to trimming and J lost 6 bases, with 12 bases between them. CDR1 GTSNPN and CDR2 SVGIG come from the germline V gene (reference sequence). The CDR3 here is CAWSLASGQPQHF. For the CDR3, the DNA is TGTGCCTGGAGCCTCGCATCCGGTCAGCCCCAGCATTTT.

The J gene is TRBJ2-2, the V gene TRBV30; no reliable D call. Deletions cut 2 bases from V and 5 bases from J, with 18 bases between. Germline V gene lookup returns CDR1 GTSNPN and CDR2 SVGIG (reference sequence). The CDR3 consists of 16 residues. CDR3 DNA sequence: TGTGCCTGGAGTAGGGATATGGGCCCAATTACCGGGGAGCTGTTTTTT. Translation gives CAWSRDMGPITGELFF. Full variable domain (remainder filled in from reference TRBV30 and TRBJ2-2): SQTIHQWPATLVQPVGSPLSLECTVEGTSNPNLYWYRQAAGRGLQLLFYSVGIGQISSEVPQNLSASRPQDRQFILSSKKLLLSDSGFYLCAWSRDMGPITGELFFGEGSRLTVL.

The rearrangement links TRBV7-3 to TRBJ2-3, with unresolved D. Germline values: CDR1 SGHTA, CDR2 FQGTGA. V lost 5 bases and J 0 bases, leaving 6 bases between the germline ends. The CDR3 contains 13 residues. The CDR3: CASSTTSTDTQYF. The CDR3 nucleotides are TGTGCCAGCAGCACAACGAGCACAGATACGCAGTATTTT.

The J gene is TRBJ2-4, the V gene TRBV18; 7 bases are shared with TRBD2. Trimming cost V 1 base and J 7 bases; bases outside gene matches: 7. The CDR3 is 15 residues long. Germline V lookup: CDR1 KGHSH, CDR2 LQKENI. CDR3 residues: CASSPRRGEGNIQYF. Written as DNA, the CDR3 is TGTGCCAGCTCACCACGCCGAGGGGAGGGGAACATTCAGTACTTC.

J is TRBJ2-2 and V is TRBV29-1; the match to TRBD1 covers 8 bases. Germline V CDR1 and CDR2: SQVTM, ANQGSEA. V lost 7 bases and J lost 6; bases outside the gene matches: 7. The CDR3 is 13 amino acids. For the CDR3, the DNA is TGCAGCGCTAGGACAGGGCGGGCCGGGGAGCTGTTTTTT. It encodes CSARTGRAGELFF.

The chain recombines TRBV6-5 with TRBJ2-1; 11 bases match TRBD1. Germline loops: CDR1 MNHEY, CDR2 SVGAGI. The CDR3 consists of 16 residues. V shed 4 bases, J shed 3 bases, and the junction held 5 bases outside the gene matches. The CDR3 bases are TGTGCCAGCAGTTCGACGGGGACAGGGGGCTACAATGAGCAGTTCTTC. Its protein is CASSSTGTGGYNEQFF.

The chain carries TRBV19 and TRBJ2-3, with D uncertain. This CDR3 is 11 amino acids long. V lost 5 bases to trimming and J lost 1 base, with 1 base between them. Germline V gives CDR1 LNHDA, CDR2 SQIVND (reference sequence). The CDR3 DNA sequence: TGTGCCAGTAGTCGCACAGATACGCAGTATTTT. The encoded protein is CASSRTDTQYF.

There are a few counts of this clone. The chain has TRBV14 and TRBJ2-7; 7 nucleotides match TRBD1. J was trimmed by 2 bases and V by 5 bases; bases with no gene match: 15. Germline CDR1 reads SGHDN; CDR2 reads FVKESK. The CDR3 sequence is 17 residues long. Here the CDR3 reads CASSIQGLRDRAYEQYF. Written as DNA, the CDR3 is TGTGCCAGCAGCATCCAGGGCCTACGGGACAGAGCCTACGAGCAGTACTTC.

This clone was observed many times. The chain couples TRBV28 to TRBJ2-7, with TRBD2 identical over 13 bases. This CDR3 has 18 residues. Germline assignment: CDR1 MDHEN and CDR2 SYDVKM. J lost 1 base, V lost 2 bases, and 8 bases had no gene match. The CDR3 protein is CASSLDTSGGALSYEQYF. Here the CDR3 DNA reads TGTGCCAGCAGTTTAGACACTAGCGGGGGGGCTCTTTCCTACGAGCAGTACTTC.